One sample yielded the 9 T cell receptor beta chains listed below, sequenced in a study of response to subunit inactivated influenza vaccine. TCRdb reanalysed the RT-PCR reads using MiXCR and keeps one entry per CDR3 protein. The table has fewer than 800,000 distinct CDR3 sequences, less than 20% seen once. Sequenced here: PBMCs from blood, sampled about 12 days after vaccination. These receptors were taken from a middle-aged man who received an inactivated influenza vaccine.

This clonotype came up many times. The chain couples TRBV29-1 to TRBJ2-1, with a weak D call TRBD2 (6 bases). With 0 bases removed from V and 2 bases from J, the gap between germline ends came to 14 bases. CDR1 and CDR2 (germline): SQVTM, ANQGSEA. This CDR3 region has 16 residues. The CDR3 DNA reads TGCAGCGTTGAAGAGATGAGGGGAGGCACCTACAATGAGCAGTTCTTC. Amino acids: CSVEEMRGGTYNEQFF.

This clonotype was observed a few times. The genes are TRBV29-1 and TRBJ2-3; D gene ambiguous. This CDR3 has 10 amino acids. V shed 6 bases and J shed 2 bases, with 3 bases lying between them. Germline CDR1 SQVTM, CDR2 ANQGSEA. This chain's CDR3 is CSVNTDTQYF. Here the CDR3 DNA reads TGCAGCGTCAACACAGATACGCAGTATTTT.

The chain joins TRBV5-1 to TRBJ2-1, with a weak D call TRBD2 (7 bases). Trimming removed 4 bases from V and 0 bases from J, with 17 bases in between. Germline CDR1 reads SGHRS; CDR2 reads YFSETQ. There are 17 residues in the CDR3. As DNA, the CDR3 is TGCGCCAGCAGCCCCGGCGGGGGCGGGGGCTCCTACAATGAGCAGTTCTTC. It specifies CASSPGGGGGSYNEQFF.

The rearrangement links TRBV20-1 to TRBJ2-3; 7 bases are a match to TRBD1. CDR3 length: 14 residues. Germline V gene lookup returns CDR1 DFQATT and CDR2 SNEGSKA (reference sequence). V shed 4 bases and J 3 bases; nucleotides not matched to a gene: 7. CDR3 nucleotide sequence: TGCAGTGCTAACAGACAGGGTGTAACAGATACGCAGTATTTT. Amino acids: CSANRQGVTDTQYF.

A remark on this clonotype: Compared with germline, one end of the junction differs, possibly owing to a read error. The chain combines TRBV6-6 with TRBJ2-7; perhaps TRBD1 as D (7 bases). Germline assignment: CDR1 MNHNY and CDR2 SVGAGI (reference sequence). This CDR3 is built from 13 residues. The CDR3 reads CATSTGEADEQYF. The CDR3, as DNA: TGTGCCACCAGTACAGGGGAGGCCGACGAGCAGTACTTC.

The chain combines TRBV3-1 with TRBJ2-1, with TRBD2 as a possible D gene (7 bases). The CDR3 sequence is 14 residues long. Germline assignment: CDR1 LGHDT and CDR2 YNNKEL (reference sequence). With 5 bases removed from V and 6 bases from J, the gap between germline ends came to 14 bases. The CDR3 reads CASSSRGGLNEQFF. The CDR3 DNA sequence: TGTGCCAGCAGCTCTAGGGGGGGGCTCAATGAGCAGTTCTTC.

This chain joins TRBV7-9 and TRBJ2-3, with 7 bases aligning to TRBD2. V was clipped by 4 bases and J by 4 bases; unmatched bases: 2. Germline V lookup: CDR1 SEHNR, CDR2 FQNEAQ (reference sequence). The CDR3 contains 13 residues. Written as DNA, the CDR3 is TGTGCCAGCAGCTCCGCGGGGGCAGATACGCAGTATTTT. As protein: CASSSAGADTQYF.

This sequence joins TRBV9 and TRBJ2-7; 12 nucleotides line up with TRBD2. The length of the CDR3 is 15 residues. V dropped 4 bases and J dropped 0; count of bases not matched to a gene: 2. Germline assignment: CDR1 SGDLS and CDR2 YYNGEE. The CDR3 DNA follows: TGTGCCAGCAGCCCTAGCGGGGGGGCCTCCTACGAGCAGTACTTC. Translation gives CASSPSGGASYEQYF. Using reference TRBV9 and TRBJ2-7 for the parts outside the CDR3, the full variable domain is DSGVTQTPKHLITATGQRVTLRCSPRSGDLSVYWYQQSLDQGLQFLIQYYNGEERAKGNILERFSAQQFPDLHSELNLSSLELGDSALYFCASSPSGGASYEQYFGPGTRLTVT.

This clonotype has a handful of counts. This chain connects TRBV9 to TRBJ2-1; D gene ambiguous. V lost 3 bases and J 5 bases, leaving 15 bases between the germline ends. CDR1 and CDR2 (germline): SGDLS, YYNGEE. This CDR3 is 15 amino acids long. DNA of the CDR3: TGTGCCAGCAGCGCCGGGTCGAAACCCCACAATGAGCAGTTCTTC. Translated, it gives CASSAGSKPHNEQFF.